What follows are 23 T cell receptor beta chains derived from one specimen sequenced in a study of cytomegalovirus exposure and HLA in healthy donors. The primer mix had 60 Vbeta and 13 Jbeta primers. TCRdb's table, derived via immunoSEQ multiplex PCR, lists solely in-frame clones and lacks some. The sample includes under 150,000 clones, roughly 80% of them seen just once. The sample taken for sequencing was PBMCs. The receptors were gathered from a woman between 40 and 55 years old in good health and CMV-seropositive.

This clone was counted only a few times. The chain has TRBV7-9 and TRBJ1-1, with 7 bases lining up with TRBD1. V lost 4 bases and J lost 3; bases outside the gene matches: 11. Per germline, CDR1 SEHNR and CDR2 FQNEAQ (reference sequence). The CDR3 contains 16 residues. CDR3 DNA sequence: TGTGCCAGCAGCTCCCCGGGGACAGCCCGGGACACTGAAGCTTTCTTT. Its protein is CASSSPGTARDTEAFF.

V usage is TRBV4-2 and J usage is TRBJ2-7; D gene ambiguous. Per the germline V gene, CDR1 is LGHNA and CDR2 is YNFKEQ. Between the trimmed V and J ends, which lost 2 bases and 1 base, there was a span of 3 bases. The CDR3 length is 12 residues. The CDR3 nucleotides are TGTGCCAGCAGCCAATCTTCCTACGAGCAGTACTTC. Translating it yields CASSQSSYEQYF.

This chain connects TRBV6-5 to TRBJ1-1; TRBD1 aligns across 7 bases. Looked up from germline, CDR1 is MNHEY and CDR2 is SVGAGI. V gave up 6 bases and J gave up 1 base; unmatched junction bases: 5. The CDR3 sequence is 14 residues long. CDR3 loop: CASRTGAGNTEAFF. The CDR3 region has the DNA TGTGCCAGCAGAACAGGGGCCGGGAACACTGAAGCTTTCTTT.

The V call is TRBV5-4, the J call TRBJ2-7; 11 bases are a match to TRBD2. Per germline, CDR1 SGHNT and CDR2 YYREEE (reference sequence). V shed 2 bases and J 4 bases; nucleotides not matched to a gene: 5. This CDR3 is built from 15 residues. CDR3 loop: CASSFTSGGGYEQYF. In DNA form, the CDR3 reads TGTGCCAGCAGCTTCACTAGCGGGGGCGGTTACGAGCAGTACTTC. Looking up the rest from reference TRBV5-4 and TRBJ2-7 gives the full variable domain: ETGVTQSPTHLIKTRGQQVTLRCSSQSGHNTVSWYQQALGQGPQFIFQYYREEENGRGNFPPRFSGLQFPNYSSELNVNALELDDSALYLCASSFTSGGGYEQYFGPGTRLTVT.

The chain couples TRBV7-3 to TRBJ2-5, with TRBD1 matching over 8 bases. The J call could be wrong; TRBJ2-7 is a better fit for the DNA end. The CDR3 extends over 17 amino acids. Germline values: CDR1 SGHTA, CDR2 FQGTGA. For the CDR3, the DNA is TGTGCCAGCAGCTTAAAAACAGGGGGTTTATTCCCCTACGAGCAGTACTTC. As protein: CASSLKTGGLFPYEQYF.

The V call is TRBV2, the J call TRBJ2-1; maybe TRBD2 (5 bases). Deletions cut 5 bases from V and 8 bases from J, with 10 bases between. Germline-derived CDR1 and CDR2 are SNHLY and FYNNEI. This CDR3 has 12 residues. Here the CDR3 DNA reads TGTGCCAGCAGTTTGGATAGCGATGAGCAGTTCTTC. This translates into CASSLDSDEQFF.

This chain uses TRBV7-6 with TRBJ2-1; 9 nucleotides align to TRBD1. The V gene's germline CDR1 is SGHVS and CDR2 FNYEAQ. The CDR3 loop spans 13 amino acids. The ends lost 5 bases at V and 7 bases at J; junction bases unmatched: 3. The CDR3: CASSLGQGNEQFF. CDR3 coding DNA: TGTGCCAGCAGCCTGGGACAGGGTAATGAGCAGTTCTTC.

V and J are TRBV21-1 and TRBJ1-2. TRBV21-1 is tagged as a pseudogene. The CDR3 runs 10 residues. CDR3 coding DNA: TGTGCCGGAGAGAACTATGGCTACACCTTC. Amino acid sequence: CAGENYGYTF.

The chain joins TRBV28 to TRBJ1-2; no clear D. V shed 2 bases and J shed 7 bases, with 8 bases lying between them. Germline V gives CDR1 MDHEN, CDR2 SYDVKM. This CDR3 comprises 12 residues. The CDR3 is CASSLRRGGYTF. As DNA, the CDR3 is TGTGCCAGCAGTTTACGGCGGGGTGGCTACACCTTC.

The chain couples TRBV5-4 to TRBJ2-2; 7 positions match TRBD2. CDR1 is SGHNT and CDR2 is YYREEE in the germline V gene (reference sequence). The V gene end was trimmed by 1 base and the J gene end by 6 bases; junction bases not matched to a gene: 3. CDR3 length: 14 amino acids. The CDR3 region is CASSLRREPGELFF. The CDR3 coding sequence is TGTGCCAGCAGCTTGCGGCGGGAGCCCGGGGAGCTGTTTTTT.

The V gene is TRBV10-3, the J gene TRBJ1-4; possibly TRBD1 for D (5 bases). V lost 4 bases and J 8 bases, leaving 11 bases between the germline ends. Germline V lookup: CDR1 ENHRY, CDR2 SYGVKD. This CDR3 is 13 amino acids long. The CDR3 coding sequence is TGTGCCATCAGTGCCAGGGATGGGGAAAAACTGTTTTTT. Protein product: CAISARDGEKLFF.

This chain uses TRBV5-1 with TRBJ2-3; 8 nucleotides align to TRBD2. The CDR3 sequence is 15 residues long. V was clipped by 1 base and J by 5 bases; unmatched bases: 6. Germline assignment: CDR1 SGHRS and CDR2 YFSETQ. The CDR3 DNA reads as TGCGCCAGCAGCTTGCTGGCGGGGGGCAGAGATACGCAGTATTTT. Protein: CASSLLAGGRDTQYF.

The CDR3 here is CAISDIQASYEQYF. The CDR3, as DNA: TGTGCCATCAGTGACATACAGGCTTCCTACGAGCAGTACTTC. The V gene is TRBV10-3, the J gene TRBJ2-5; weak D call: TRBD1 (5 bases). The J call is doubtful: the DNA matches TRBJ2-7 better. CDR1 and CDR2 (germline): ENHRY, SYGVKD. The CDR3 runs 14 residues.

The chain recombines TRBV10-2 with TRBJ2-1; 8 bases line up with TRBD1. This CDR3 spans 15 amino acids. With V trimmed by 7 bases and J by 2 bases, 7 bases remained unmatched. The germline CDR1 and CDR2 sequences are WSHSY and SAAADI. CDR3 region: CASTHGQGTYNEQFF. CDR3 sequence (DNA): TGCGCCAGCACCCACGGACAGGGAACCTACAATGAGCAGTTCTTC.

CDR3 nucleotides: TGTGCCAGCAGCTCCCGGGGACAGGTCCTCGGCGAGCAGTACTTC. Residues: CASSSRGQVLGEQYF. The chain links TRBV7-2 to TRBJ2-7; 8 bases map to TRBD1. V was pared by 4 bases and J by 6 bases, with 11 bases of the junction left unmatched. Germline assignment: CDR1 SGHTA and CDR2 FQGNSA. The CDR3 spans 15 residues.

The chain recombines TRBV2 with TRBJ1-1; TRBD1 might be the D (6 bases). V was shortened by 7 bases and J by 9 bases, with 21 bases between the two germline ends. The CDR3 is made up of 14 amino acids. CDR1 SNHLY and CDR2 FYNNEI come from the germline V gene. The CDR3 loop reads CASNSREGGGKAFF. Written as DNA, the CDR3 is TGTGCCAGCAATTCACGAGAGGGAGGGGGGAAAGCTTTCTTT.

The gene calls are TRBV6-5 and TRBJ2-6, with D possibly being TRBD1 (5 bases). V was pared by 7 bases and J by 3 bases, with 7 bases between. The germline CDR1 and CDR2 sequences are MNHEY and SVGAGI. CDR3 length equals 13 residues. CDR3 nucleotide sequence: TGTGCCAGCAAAGGGGTTGGGGCCAACGTCCTGACTTTC. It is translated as CASKGVGANVLTF.

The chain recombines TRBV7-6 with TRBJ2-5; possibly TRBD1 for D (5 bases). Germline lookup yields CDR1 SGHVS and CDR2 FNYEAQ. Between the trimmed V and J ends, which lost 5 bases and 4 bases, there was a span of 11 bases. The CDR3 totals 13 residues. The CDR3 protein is CASSRTFGETQYF. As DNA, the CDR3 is TGTGCCAGCAGCCGGACATTTGGAGAGACCCAGTACTTC.

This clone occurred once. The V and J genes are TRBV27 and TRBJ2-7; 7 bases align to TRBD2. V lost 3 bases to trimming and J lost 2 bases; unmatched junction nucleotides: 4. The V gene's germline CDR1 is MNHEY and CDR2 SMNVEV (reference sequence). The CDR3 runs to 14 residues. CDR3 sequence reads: CASSLSSGPYEQYF. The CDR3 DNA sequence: TGTGCCAGCAGTTTGTCTAGCGGTCCCTACGAGCAGTACTTC.

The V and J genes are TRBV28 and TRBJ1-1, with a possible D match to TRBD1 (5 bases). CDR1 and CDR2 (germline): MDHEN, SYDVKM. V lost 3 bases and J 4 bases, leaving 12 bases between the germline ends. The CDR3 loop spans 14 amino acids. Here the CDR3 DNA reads TGTGCCAGCAGTTTGCGGGGAAGGGGCACTGAAGCTTTCTTT. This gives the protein CASSLRGRGTEAFF.

In DNA, the CDR3 is TGTGCCTCCTCCGTAGGGGGTGGGGTGGTGAAGCAGTACTTC. Translating it yields CASSVGGGVVKQYF. The chain employs TRBV30 and TRBJ2-7, with TRBD1 as a possible D gene (6 bases). V lost 7 bases, J lost 8 bases, and 24 bases lay in between. Germline CDR1 and CDR2: GTSNPN and SVGIG (reference sequence). The CDR3 covers 14 residues.

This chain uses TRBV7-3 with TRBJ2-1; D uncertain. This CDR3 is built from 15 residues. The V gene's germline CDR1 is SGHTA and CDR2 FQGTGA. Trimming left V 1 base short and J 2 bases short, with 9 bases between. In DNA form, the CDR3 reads TGTGCCAGCAGCTTAAGAGAGAGCACCTACAATGAGCAGTTCTTC. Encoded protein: CASSLRESTYNEQFF.

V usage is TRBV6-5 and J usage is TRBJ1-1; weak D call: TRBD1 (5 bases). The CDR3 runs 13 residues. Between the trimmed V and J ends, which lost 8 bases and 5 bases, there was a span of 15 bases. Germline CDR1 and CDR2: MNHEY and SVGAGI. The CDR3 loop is CASAGGSETEAFF. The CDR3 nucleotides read TGTGCCAGCGCTGGGGGGAGTGAGACTGAAGCTTTCTTT.